Presented here are 21 T cell receptor beta chains from one specimen sequenced in a study of T cell repertoires in cytomegalovirus infection. These receptors are not linked to any known antigen. Via MiXCR, TCRdb re-called the reads, giving one row per CDR3 protein. The sample consists of about 46,000 distinct CDR3 sequences, roughly 22% of them appearing once. The sample comprised PBMCs, sequenced either directly or after in vitro stimulation (not recorded which). These receptors were obtained from a human donor in good health (CMV status not recorded). Some clones in this sample may be carry-over from other donors' samples.

This clonotype was seen at least ten times. V and J are TRBV27 and TRBJ1-2; tentatively, D is TRBD1 (5 bases). CDR3 size: 15 residues. V was clipped by 8 bases and J by 5 bases, with 21 bases between them. Germline CDR1 and CDR2: MNHEY and SMNVEV (reference sequence). CDR3 residues: CASGGRSEGHYGYTF. The CDR3 DNA follows: TGTGCCAGCGGGGGACGTTCTGAGGGGCATTATGGCTACACCTTC.

This clonotype was counted between two and nine times. The rearrangement links TRBV12-3 or TRBV12-4 to TRBJ2-2, with 12 bases aligning to TRBD2. The CDR3 consists of 17 residues. The junction had 8 bases not matched to a gene; V was cut back by 5 bases and J by 4 bases. The CDR3 here is CASSGRTSGKSTGELFF. CDR3 nucleotide sequence: TGTGCCAGCAGTGGGAGGACTAGCGGGAAATCCACCGGGGAGCTGTTTTTT.

At least ten counts were recorded for this clonotype. The gene calls are TRBV7-8 and TRBJ2-2; possible D gene TRBD2, 5 bases. This CDR3 comprises 15 residues. V was cut by 1 base and J by 7 bases, with 13 bases left in between. Germline CDR1 and CDR2: SGHVS and FQNEAQ. Here the CDR3 reads CASSLGASWGGELFF. The CDR3 DNA reads as TGTGCCAGCAGCTTAGGGGCTAGCTGGGGCGGGGAGCTGTTTTTT. Full variable domain (rest looked up from reference TRBV7-8 and TRBJ2-2): GAGVSQSPRYKVAKRGQDVALRCDPISGHVSLFWYQQALGQGPEFLTYFQNEAQLDKSGLPSDRFFAERPEGSVSTLKIQRTQQEDSAVYLCASSLGASWGGELFFGEGSRLTVL.

V and J are TRBV6-1 and TRBJ1-1; maybe TRBD1 (5 bases). The germline CDR1 and CDR2 sequences are MNHNS and SASEGT. V was cut by 6 bases and J by 1 base, with 12 bases left in between. This CDR3 is built from 14 residues. CDR3 loop: CASRGRGANTEAFF. The DNA for the CDR3 is TGTGCCAGCAGAGGGAGGGGTGCGAACACTGAAGCTTTCTTT.

The table lists this clonotype with many counts. The chain joins TRBV2 to TRBJ1-6; D unresolved. Per germline, CDR1 SNHLY and CDR2 FYNNEI. The CDR3 consists of 15 residues. Trimming cost V 0 bases and J 5 bases, with 8 bases left between them. In DNA, the CDR3 is TGTGCCAGCAGTGAAGCGCTCACTAATAATTCACCCCTCCACTTT. This translates into CASSEALTNNSPLHF. Full variable domain (remainder filled in from reference TRBV2 and TRBJ1-6): EPEVTQTPSHQVTQMGQEVILRCVPISNHLYFYWYRQILGQKVEFLVSFYNNEISEKSEIFDDQFSVERPDGSNFTLKIRSTKLEDSAMYFCASSEALTNNSPLHFGNGTRLTVT.

The rearrangement joins TRBV6-2 or TRBV6-3 to TRBJ2-7; 8 bases map to TRBD1. The CDR3 sequence is 17 residues long. Germline V lookup: CDR1 MNHEY, CDR2 SVGEGT. V was clipped by 0 bases and J by 5 bases; unmatched bases: 12. In DNA form, the CDR3 reads TGTGCCAGCAGTTACTCGATGAGAGGACAGGGCGCCCACGAGCAGTACTTC. Translating gives CASSYSMRGQGAHEQYF.

The V call is TRBV10-3, the J call TRBJ1-1, with D possibly TRBD1 on 5 matching bases. V was shortened by 10 bases and J by 4 bases, with 16 bases between the two germline ends. This CDR3 has 13 residues. Germline V gene sequence: CDR1 ENHRY, CDR2 SYGVKD. The CDR3 is CATIGVRGTEAFF. In nucleotides, the CDR3 is TGTGCCACTATAGGGGTCCGCGGCACTGAAGCTTTCTTT.

This clonotype was detected ten times or more. The genes are TRBV7-8 and TRBJ2-1; D is perhaps TRBD1 (9 bases). Looked up from germline, CDR1 is SGHVS and CDR2 is FQNEAQ. The CDR3 spans 16 residues. The V gene lost 3 bases and the J gene lost 6 bases, with 18 bases spanning the gap. CDR3 sequence: CASSFQQGAGGNEQFF. The CDR3 DNA reads as TGTGCCAGCAGCTTTCAACAGGGGGCGGGGGGCAATGAGCAGTTCTTC.

The rearrangement uses TRBV19 and TRBJ2-1; D ambiguous. The germline V and J ends were trimmed by 2 bases and 0 bases, with 8 bases remaining between them. The V gene's germline CDR1 is LNHDA and CDR2 SQIVND (reference sequence). This CDR3 spans 15 amino acids. DNA of the CDR3: TGTGCCAGTAGTATAACCAGCAGCTCCTACAATGAGCAGTTCTTC. This translates into CASSITSSSYNEQFF.

The count of this clonotype is one. In DNA, the CDR3 is TGTGCCAGCAGCTTGTCCAGCAGAATGAACACTGAAGCTTTCTTT. This codes for CASSLSSRMNTEAFF. The chain recombines TRBV5-4 with TRBJ1-1; D uncertain. This CDR3 has 15 amino acids. Per germline, CDR1 SGHNT and CDR2 YYREEE (reference sequence). The ends were cut back, 1 base at V and 0 bases at J, with 10 bases in the middle.

This clonotype has at least ten counts. V is TRBV7-8 and J is TRBJ1-4; no clear D gene. The CDR3 consists of 15 residues. Trimming pared 2 bases from V and 0 bases from J, leaving 7 bases between. Per the germline V gene, CDR1 is SGHVS and CDR2 is FQNEAQ. CDR3 nucleotide sequence: TGTGCCAGCAGCTTATCCAGTGCAACTAATGAAAAACTGTTTTTT. Amino acid sequence: CASSLSSATNEKLFF.

This clonotype occurred many times. The rearrangement uses TRBV7-2 and TRBJ2-7; TRBD1 might be the D (5 bases). This CDR3 comprises 16 residues. V gave up 2 bases and J gave up 1 base, with 15 bases separating them. Germline CDR1 is SGHTA and CDR2 is FQGNSA. The CDR3 nucleotides read TGTGCCAGCAGCTTACACCAGTCGGACACGTCCTACGAGCAGTACTTC. Its translation: CASSLHQSDTSYEQYF.

This clonotype showed up many times. This chain uses TRBV11-2 with TRBJ2-1; D is tentatively TRBD1 or TRBD2 (6 bases each). CDR3 length: 19 amino acids. Trimming pared 5 bases from V and 6 bases from J, leaving 29 bases between. Germline V gene sequence: CDR1 SGHAT, CDR2 FQNNGV. The CDR3, as DNA: TGTGCCAGCAGCCCGGGACGGGGGCCGGCGTGGCGGGGAACCAATGAGCAGTTCTTC. Translating it yields CASSPGRGPAWRGTNEQFF.

There are a few counts of this clonotype. The chain links TRBV3-1 to TRBJ2-7, with D tentatively TRBD2 (6 bases). V was shortened by 0 bases and J by 4 bases, with 10 bases between the two germline ends. The germline CDR1 and CDR2 sequences are LGHDT and YNNKEL (reference sequence). The CDR3 runs to 14 residues. Written as DNA, the CDR3 is TGTGCCAGCAGCCAAGATTTCGGAGGGTACGAGCAGTACTTC. Protein product: CASSQDFGGYEQYF.

In this sample, this clonotype turned up a few times. This chain joins TRBV4-2 and TRBJ1-3; possibly TRBD1 for D (5 bases). The CDR3 runs 17 residues. Germline V gene data show CDR1 as LGHNA and CDR2 as YNFKEQ. Deletions cut 1 base from V and 4 bases from J, with 17 bases between. CDR3 in amino acids: CASSQGSRGGSGNTIYF. The CDR3 nucleotides are TGTGCCAGCAGCCAAGGGTCCCGTGGGGGATCGGGAAACACCATATATTTT.

This chain links TRBV27 with TRBJ1-2; D may be TRBD1 (5 bases). CDR1 is MNHEY and CDR2 is SMNVEV in the germline V gene (reference sequence). The germline V and J ends were trimmed by 5 bases and 5 bases, with 15 bases remaining between them. CDR3 length: 14 amino acids. CDR3 loop: CASSPTWGTYGYTF. Written as DNA, the CDR3 is TGTGCCAGCAGTCCAACATGGGGCACGTATGGCTACACCTTC.

This chain uses TRBV20-1 with TRBJ2-1; 9 nucleotides match TRBD1. The CDR3 length is 16 residues. Germline V gene lookup returns CDR1 DFQATT and CDR2 SNEGSKA (reference sequence). The V gene end was trimmed by 1 base and the J gene end by 1 base; junction bases not matched to a gene: 5. The CDR3 DNA sequence: TGCAGTGCTAGAGCCGGTGGACAGGGGTCCTACAATGAGCAGTTCTTC. Its translation: CSARAGGQGSYNEQFF.

A few counts support this clonotype. The J gene is TRBJ1-1, the V gene TRBV15; no reliable D call. CDR1 is LNHNV and CDR2 is YYDKDF in the germline V gene (reference sequence). The CDR3 extends over 15 amino acids. Trimming stripped 0 bases from V and 3 bases from J, with 11 bases between. DNA for the CDR3: TGTGCCACCAGCAGAGATTTTTCGGGAGACACTGAAGCTTTCTTT. Translation gives CATSRDFSGDTEAFF.

This chain connects TRBV5-1 to TRBJ2-1, with 9 positions matching TRBD1. The CDR3 is made up of 13 amino acids. Germline lookup yields CDR1 SGHRS and CDR2 YFSETQ. After removal of 3 bases from V and 7 bases from J, the junction contained 2 bases not matched to a gene. The CDR3 nucleotides are TGCGCCAGCAGCTCTGACAGGGGGAATGAGCAGTTCTTC. Amino acid sequence: CASSSDRGNEQFF.

At least ten counts were recorded for this clonotype. The rearrangement uses TRBV6-6 and TRBJ2-1, with D perhaps matching TRBD1 (6 bases). The V and J ends lost 4 bases and 5 bases respectively, with 21 bases between them. Germline CDR1 reads MNHNY; CDR2 reads SVGAGI (reference sequence). This CDR3 comprises 17 residues. The CDR3 DNA follows: TGTGCCAGCAGTTTTTCACAGGGCCCTCTCCTACACAATGAGCAGTTCTTC. Translated, it gives CASSFSQGPLLHNEQFF.

V usage is TRBV7-2 and J usage is TRBJ2-7; 8 bases match TRBD1. Trimming took 9 bases from V and 0 from J; bases not matched to a gene: 4. The CDR3 length is 13 residues. CDR1 is SGHTA, CDR2 FQGNSA, per germline. CDR3 sequence reads: CASGQGVSYEQYF. The CDR3, as DNA: TGTGCCAGTGGACAGGGTGTCTCCTACGAGCAGTACTTC.